One sample yielded the 31 T cell receptor beta chains listed below, sequenced in a study of blood T cell repertoires in COVID-19. TCRdb keeps only in-frame clones here, not all; method: immunoSEQ multiplex PCR. Counted here are 40,000 or so clones, just under 75% occurring once; the ten biggest clones make up 10% to 13%. The specimen sequenced was peripheral blood. Receptors were obtained from a man between 65 and 80 years old with COVID-19, enrolled during active disease.

V is TRBV5-1 and J is TRBJ2-1; weak D call: TRBD1 (8 bases). CDR3 size: 15 residues. Looked up from germline, CDR1 is SGHRS and CDR2 is YFSETQ. V was clipped by 4 bases and J by 5 bases, with 16 bases between them. The CDR3 nucleotides read TGCGCCAGCAGCCCGGGGGGACAGGCCCACAATGAGCAGTTCTTC. Its protein product is CASSPGGQAHNEQFF. Looking up the rest from reference TRBV5-1 and TRBJ2-1 gives the full variable domain: KAGVTQTPRYLIKTRGQQVTLSCSPISGHRSVSWYQQTPGQGLQFLFEYFSETQRNKGNFPGRFSGRQFSNSRSEMNVSTLELGDSALYLCASSPGGQAHNEQFFGPGTRLTVL.

The chain recombines TRBV3-1 (or the pseudogene TRBV3-2) with TRBJ2-7; 7 bases fit TRBD2. The J segment lost 0 bases and the V segment lost 5 bases, leaving 13 bases of the junction unmatched. The CDR3 has 17 residues. Germline V gene data show CDR1 as LGHDT and CDR2 as YNNKEL (reference sequence). The CDR3 loop reads CASSSRVAGSGSYEQYF. CDR3 coding DNA: TGTGCCAGCAGCTCCAGGGTAGCGGGCTCGGGCTCCTACGAGCAGTACTTC.

This chain uses TRBV5-5 with TRBJ2-5, with a possible D match to TRBD2 (5 bases). The V end lost 0 bases, the J end lost 4 bases, and 16 bases lay between the germline ends. This CDR3 comprises 16 residues. Germline V gene data show CDR1 as SGHKS and CDR2 as YYEKEE (reference sequence). The DNA of the CDR3 is TGTGCCAGCAGCTTGGATCGAGCGGAGTTGGGAGAGACCCAGTACTTC. Protein sequence: CASSLDRAELGETQYF.

The chain uses TRBV25-1 and TRBJ1-1, with a weak D call TRBD1 (5 bases). Germline CDR1 and CDR2: MGHDK and SYGVNS. This CDR3 spans 15 amino acids. With 3 bases removed from V and 0 bases from J, the gap between germline ends came to 11 bases. The CDR3 nucleotides are TGTGCCAGCAGTGACACGACAGCCCTGAACACTGAAGCTTTCTTT. The encoded protein is CASSDTTALNTEAFF.

The V and J genes are TRBV27 and TRBJ1-1, with a tentative D call TRBD1 (5 bases). The V gene's germline CDR1 is MNHEY and CDR2 SMNVEV (reference sequence). The CDR3 contains 13 residues. The V end lost 5 bases, the J end lost 5 bases, and 12 bases lay between the germline ends. The DNA for the CDR3 is TGTGCCAGCAGTCAACGGACAAGTACTGAAGCTTTCTTT. It is translated as CASSQRTSTEAFF.

This clone has just one count. The CDR3 protein is CASSLRQQAQPQHF. The CDR3 DNA reads TGTGCCAGCAGCCTCCGACAGCAGGCTCAGCCCCAGCATTTT. The chain recombines TRBV3-1 (or the pseudogene TRBV3-2) with TRBJ1-5, with a tentative D call TRBD1 (5 bases). The CDR3 is 14 residues long. The V gene's germline CDR1 is LGHDT and CDR2 YNNKEL (reference sequence). Trimming removed 4 bases at V and 6 bases at J, with 13 bases between.

The chain uses TRBV29-1 and TRBJ2-7; 8 bases line up with TRBD2. The CDR3 runs 11 residues. Germline V gives CDR1 SQVTM, CDR2 ANQGSEA. With 4 bases clipped from V and 6 bases from J, the junction kept 2 bases outside the gene matches. This CDR3 reads CSVGREGEQYF. The CDR3 DNA follows: TGCAGCGTTGGCCGGGAGGGCGAGCAGTACTTC.

This clone has just a few counts. The CDR3 DNA reads as TGTGCCAGCTCACCAGGGTCTAGCGGGGTCTCCTACAATGAGCAGTTCTTC. Protein sequence: CASSPGSSGVSYNEQFF. This chain joins TRBV18 and TRBJ2-1, with 9 bases matching TRBD2. The germline CDR1 and CDR2 sequences are KGHSH and LQKENI. This CDR3 comprises 17 residues. V trimming: 2 bases; J trimming: 0 bases; junction bases outside the gene matches: 5.

CDR3 DNA: TGTGCCTGGGGGGGACAGGGCTATCTAAACACTGAAGCTTTCTTT. It yields the protein CAWGGQGYLNTEAFF. V is TRBV30 and J is TRBJ1-1; 9 bases agree with TRBD1. Germline V gives CDR1 GTSNPN, CDR2 SVGIG (reference sequence). The J segment lost 2 bases and the V segment lost 5 bases, leaving 9 bases of the junction unmatched. This CDR3 has 15 residues.

The V and J genes are TRBV5-1 and TRBJ2-3; TRBD2 matches at 13 bases. V was clipped by 1 base and J by 4 bases; unmatched bases: 6. CDR3 size: 17 residues. Germline CDR1 reads SGHRS; CDR2 reads YFSETQ. The CDR3 is CASSLLGLAGEADTQYF. CDR3 coding DNA: TGCGCCAGCAGCTTGCTAGGACTAGCGGGAGAGGCAGATACGCAGTATTTT.

The chain has TRBV5-6 and TRBJ2-4, with D unclear. The V and J ends lost 1 base and 0 bases respectively, with 8 bases between them. The CDR3 length is 15 residues. Germline assignment: CDR1 SGHDT and CDR2 YYEEEE. The CDR3 here is CASSLRGLAKNIQYF. The CDR3 coding sequence is TGTGCCAGCAGCTTGCGCGGCCTAGCCAAAAACATTCAGTACTTC.

The chain has TRBV9 and TRBJ1-2; TRBD1 matches 7 bases. J lost 2 bases, V lost 1 base, and 5 bases had no gene match. The length of the CDR3 is 15 residues. CDR1 SGDLS and CDR2 YYNGEE come from the germline V gene. Here the CDR3 reads CASSVNPGQNYGYTF. The CDR3 DNA reads TGTGCCAGCAGCGTAAACCCGGGACAGAACTATGGCTACACCTTC.

V gene TRBV18 combines with J gene TRBJ1-3; a weak D match, TRBD1 (6 bases). Trimming shortened V by 3 bases and J by 0 bases, and 15 bases separated the two germline ends. The CDR3 is made up of 17 amino acids. Germline CDR1 KGHSH, CDR2 LQKENI. The CDR3 bases are TGTGCCAGCTCACCCCAAGCTCAGGGGAGCTCTGGAAACACCATATATTTT. Encoded protein: CASSPQAQGSSGNTIYF.

This clone appeared a single time. V gene TRBV7-2 combines with J gene TRBJ1-4; D unclear. CDR3 length equals 16 residues. V was cut by 3 bases and J by 7 bases, with 18 bases left in between. The germline gives CDR1 SGHTA, CDR2 FQGNSA. CDR3 protein: CASSFLGTAGAEKLFF. The CDR3 DNA is TGTGCCAGCAGCTTCCTCGGTACGGCAGGTGCTGAAAAACTGTTTTTT. The full variable domain, with the rest looked up from reference TRBV7-2 and TRBJ1-4, is GAGVSQSPSNKVTEKGKDVELRCDPISGHTALYWYRQSLGQGLEFLIYFQGNSAPDKSGLPSDRFSAERTGGSVSTLTIQRTQQEDSAVYLCASSFLGTAGAEKLFFGSGTQLSVL.

The chain combines TRBV10-1 with TRBJ2-2; 8 bases align to TRBD2. Trimming at V came to 2 bases and at J to 7 bases, leaving 12 bases not matched to a gene. The germline V gene has CDR1 WNHNN and CDR2 SYGVQD (reference sequence). This CDR3 is 17 amino acids long. CDR3 amino acids: CASSEDLGTRQGGELFF. CDR3 nucleotides: TGCGCCAGCAGTGAGGATCTTGGGACTAGACAAGGCGGGGAGCTGTTTTTT.

The chain carries TRBV9 and TRBJ2-7; no clear D. In germline, CDR1 is SGDLS, CDR2 YYNGEE. Trimming took off 0 bases at V and 0 bases at J, with 7 bases between the two ends. This CDR3 has 14 amino acids. CDR3 in DNA: TGTGCCAGCAGCGTAGCCACAGACTCCTACGAGCAGTACTTC. It is translated as CASSVATDSYEQYF.

This clone was detected a few times. CDR3 in amino acids: CASSPGLAGAPTGELFF. In DNA, the CDR3 is TGTGCCAGCTCACCGGGACTAGCGGGCGCTCCCACCGGGGAGCTGTTTTTT. The chain joins TRBV18 to TRBJ2-2; 12 bases are a match to TRBD2. The length of the CDR3 is 17 residues. The germline gives CDR1 KGHSH, CDR2 LQKENI. Germline trimming cut 3 bases from V and 4 bases from J; bases unmatched to any gene: 6.

The table lists this clone with a few counts. This chain connects TRBV5-5 to TRBJ2-5; TRBD1 agrees at 11 bases. Germline V gene sequence: CDR1 SGHKS, CDR2 YYEKEE (reference sequence). The CDR3 consists of 16 residues. V lost 4 bases and J lost 4; bases outside the gene matches: 9. This CDR3 reads CASSLLSGTGGETQYF. CDR3 DNA sequence: TGTGCCAGCAGCCTATTATCCGGGACAGGGGGAGAGACCCAGTACTTC.

The chain links TRBV6-2 or TRBV6-3 to TRBJ2-2; 10 positions agree with TRBD2. Germline assignment: CDR1 MNHEY and CDR2 SVGEGT. CDR3 length: 16 residues. With 4 bases clipped from V and 6 bases from J, the junction kept 8 bases outside the gene matches. As DNA, the CDR3 is TGTGCCAGCAGTTCCTTAGCGGGGGGCACGTCCGGGGAGCTGTTTTTT. Its protein product is CASSSLAGGTSGELFF.

This chain uses TRBV3-1 (or the pseudogene TRBV3-2) with TRBJ1-3; D call uncertain. Germline loops: CDR1 LGHDT, CDR2 YNNKEL (reference sequence). V lost 5 bases, J lost 0 bases, and 5 bases lay in between. This CDR3 is 13 amino acids long. The CDR3 DNA reads as TGTGCCAGCAGCAGCTTCTCTGGAAACACCATATATTTT. Translated: CASSSFSGNTIYF.

For the CDR3, the DNA is TGTGCCAGCAGCACCGAGGCCCTGGGTGGCTACACCTTC. Translating it yields CASSTEALGGYTF. This chain links TRBV7-9 with TRBJ1-2; D is ambiguous. The CDR3 totals 13 residues. V was cut by 5 bases and J by 7 bases, with 14 bases left in between. CDR1 SEHNR and CDR2 FQNEAQ come from the germline V gene (reference sequence).

The CDR3 region is CASSITGTGTTPLHF. The CDR3 DNA reads TGTGCCAGCAGCATTACCGGGACAGGGACTACACCCCTCCACTTT. The chain has TRBV7-3 and TRBJ1-6; TRBD1 matches at 9 bases. Germline V CDR1 and CDR2: SGHTA, FQGTGA. The CDR3 extends over 15 amino acids. The junction had 10 bases not matched to a gene; V was cut back by 5 bases and J by 11 bases.

V is TRBV3-1 (or the pseudogene TRBV3-2) and J is TRBJ2-2; D remains ambiguous. Trimming took 4 bases from V and 0 from J, leaving 3 bases between them. Germline V gives CDR1 LGHDT, CDR2 YNNKEL (reference sequence). The length of the CDR3 is 13 residues. The CDR3: CASSPSNTGELFF. The CDR3 DNA follows: TGTGCCAGCAGCCCTTCGAACACCGGGGAGCTGTTTTTT.

The J gene is TRBJ2-1, the V gene TRBV2; D remains ambiguous. CDR3 length equals 13 residues. The V and J ends lost 5 bases and 2 bases respectively, with 7 bases between them. Germline values: CDR1 SNHLY, CDR2 FYNNEI. CDR3 sequence reads: CASSRDTYNEQFF. The CDR3, as DNA: TGTGCCAGCAGTCGAGACACCTACAATGAGCAGTTCTTC.

CDR3 in DNA: TGTGCCAGCAGTTACGTATCGCTACCCCCCTACAATGAGCAGTTCTTC. Translating it yields CASSYVSLPPYNEQFF. This chain links TRBV6-2 or TRBV6-3 with TRBJ2-1; D ambiguous. Germline CDR1 MNHEY, CDR2 SVGEGT. V lost 2 bases to trimming and J lost 2 bases, with 13 bases between them. The CDR3 is 16 amino acids.

A few counts support this clone. The chain carries TRBV6-2 or TRBV6-3 and TRBJ2-1, with 9 positions matching TRBD1. The trim removed 5 bases at V and 8 bases at J, leaving 4 bases unmatched. CDR3 length: 13 amino acids. The germline V gene encodes CDR1 MNHEY and CDR2 SVGEGT. The CDR3 spells CASSQDRGDEQFF. The CDR3 nucleotides read TGTGCCAGCAGTCAGGACAGGGGAGATGAGCAGTTCTTC.

In DNA form, the CDR3 reads TGTGCCATCAGTGACCCAGGGTTCGGCAATCAGCCCCAGCATTTT. Encoded protein: CAISDPGFGNQPQHF. The V gene is TRBV10-3, the J gene TRBJ1-5; D perhaps matches TRBD1 (5 bases). This CDR3 has 15 residues. The V end lost 3 bases, the J end lost 2 bases, and 11 bases lay between the germline ends. Germline V gene data show CDR1 as ENHRY and CDR2 as SYGVKD.

The J gene is TRBJ1-4, the V gene TRBV6-1; a weak D match, TRBD1 (6 bases). The CDR3 length is 15 residues. Germline lookup yields CDR1 MNHNS and CDR2 SASEGT. V lost 0 bases, J lost 4 bases, and 9 bases lay in between. The CDR3 sequence is CASSEAKGGNEKLFF. In DNA form, the CDR3 reads TGTGCCAGCAGTGAAGCGAAAGGGGGTAATGAAAAACTGTTTTTT.

This clone has just a few counts. The rearrangement links TRBV11-2 to TRBJ1-2, with D hard to call. V was shortened by 10 bases and J by 3 bases, with 12 bases between the two germline ends. Germline assignment: CDR1 SGHAT and CDR2 FQNNGV. This CDR3 has 12 amino acids. For the CDR3, the DNA is TGTGCCACTCCCCATGCGTACTATGGCTACACCTTC. Its protein is CATPHAYYGYTF.

The V call is TRBV28, the J call TRBJ2-7, with D perhaps TRBD1 (5 bases). The V gene lost 6 bases and the J gene lost 2 bases, with 11 bases spanning the gap. Germline V gene lookup returns CDR1 MDHEN and CDR2 SYDVKM. The CDR3 has 13 amino acids. The CDR3 is CASRPRQPYEQYF. CDR3 coding DNA: TGTGCCAGCAGACCACGACAGCCCTACGAGCAGTACTTC.

This clone was seen a single time. This chain links TRBV2 with TRBJ1-6; 9 nucleotides align to TRBD1. The CDR3 has 13 amino acids. The J segment lost 13 bases and the V segment lost 7 bases, leaving 8 bases of the junction unmatched. Germline-derived CDR1 and CDR2 are SNHLY and FYNNEI. CDR3 DNA: TGTGCCAGCACTGGACAGGGGATCTCTCCCCTCCACTTT. Protein: CASTGQGISPLHF.